This is a list of T cell receptor beta chains from one sample in a study of response to subunit inactivated influenza vaccine. MiXCR, applied by TCRdb to the RT-PCR reads, yields one record per CDR3 protein. Of 450,000 to 700,000 distinct CDR3 sequences in the sample, around 15% were seen once. This material consisted of PBMCs from blood, taken about 11 days after vaccination. The receptors come from a man in his fifties who received an inactivated influenza vaccine. CDR3s include the opening cysteine and the closing phenylalanine or tryptophan. D genes are given only for firm matches. Clone sizes are given selectively: once, few, many, or a class where the clone is expanded.

j_gene: TRBJ1-3; v_gene: TRBV15; d_gene: .; abundance: few; CDR3aa: CATSRGGNTIYF; CDR3nt: TGTGCCACCAGCAGGGGTGGAAACACCATATATTTT
j_gene: TRBJ2-1; v_gene: TRBV7-2; d_gene: .; abundance: .; CDR3aa: CASSLGRSRYNEQFF; CDR3nt: TGTGCCAGCAGCTTAGGGCGGAGTAGGTACAATGAGCAGTTCTTC
j_gene: TRBJ1-1; v_gene: TRBV20-1; d_gene: .; abundance: .; CDR3aa: CVGHGETEAFF; CDR3nt: TGCGTGGGACATGGTGAGACTGAAGCTTTCTTT
j_gene: TRBJ2-7; v_gene: TRBV5-1; d_gene: .; abundance: .; CDR3aa: CASSFRSKSRETYEQYF; CDR3nt: TGCGCCAGCAGCTTTAGGTCCAAGTCACGGGAGACCTACGAGCAGTACTTC
j_gene: TRBJ2-2; v_gene: TRBV4-2; d_gene: TRBD2; abundance: .; CDR3aa: CASSQDWLAGDQNTGELFF; CDR3nt: TGTGCCAGCAGCCAAGATTGGCTAGCGGGGGACCAAAACACCGGGGAGCTGTTTTTT
j_gene: TRBJ2-3; v_gene: TRBV4-2; d_gene: TRBD2; abundance: few; CDR3aa: CASSQGLAGGLDTQYF; CDR3nt: TGTGCCAGCAGCCAGGGGCTAGCGGGGGGGCTGGATACGCAGTATTTT
j_gene: TRBJ2-2; v_gene: TRBV12-3/TRBV12-4; d_gene: TRBD2; abundance: .; CDR3aa: CASSPIGGTREDTGELFF; CDR3nt: TGTGCCAGCAGCCCCATCGGGGGGACCCGGGAGGACACCGGGGAGCTGTTTTTT
j_gene: TRBJ2-5; v_gene: TRBV2; d_gene: TRBD1; abundance: few; CDR3aa: CASREDRYQETQYF; CDR3nt: TGTGCCAGCAGAGAGGACAGGTACCAAGAGACCCAGTACTTC
j_gene: TRBJ2-3; v_gene: TRBV7-6; d_gene: .; abundance: many; CDR3aa: CASSPNRADTQYF; CDR3nt: TGTGCCAGCAGCCCAAACAGGGCAGATACGCAGTATTTT
j_gene: TRBJ2-7; v_gene: TRBV2; d_gene: TRBD1; abundance: .; CDR3aa: CASSGTGGAWDEQYF; CDR3nt: TGTGCCAGCAGTGGGACAGGGGGCGCTTGGGACGAGCAGTACTTC
j_gene: TRBJ1-1; v_gene: TRBV12-3/TRBV12-4; d_gene: .; abundance: .; CDR3aa: CASSFAEKNTEAFF; CDR3nt: TGTGCCAGCAGTTTCGCGGAAAAGAACACTGAAGCTTTCTTT
j_gene: TRBJ2-7; v_gene: TRBV5-2; d_gene: .; abundance: .; CDR3aa: CASSLTQGGPYEQYF; CDR3nt: TGTGCCAGCAGCTTGACCCAGGGGGGGCCCTACGAGCAGTACTTC
j_gene: TRBJ2-5; v_gene: TRBV7-8; d_gene: TRBD2; abundance: .; CDR3aa: CASSLGSLAGGSGETQYF; CDR3nt: TGTGCCAGCAGCTTAGGCAGCCTAGCGGGAGGTAGCGGGGAGACCCAGTACTTC
j_gene: TRBJ2-7; v_gene: TRBV25-1; d_gene: .; abundance: many; CDR3aa: CASSELEGHEQYF; CDR3nt: TGTGCCAGCAGTGAATTGGAGGGCCACGAGCAGTACTTC
j_gene: TRBJ2-1; v_gene: TRBV6-1; d_gene: TRBD2; abundance: .; CDR3aa: CASTRLAGGPEVF; CDR3nt: TGTGCCAGCACCAGACTAGCGGGAGGGCCGGAAGTCTTC
j_gene: TRBJ2-2; v_gene: TRBV7-9; d_gene: .; abundance: .; CDR3aa: CASRLVGTGELFF; CDR3nt: TGTGCCAGCAGACTAGTGGGGACCGGGGAGCTGTTTTTT
j_gene: TRBJ2-7; v_gene: TRBV7-2; d_gene: .; abundance: few; CDR3aa: CASSLLAGQANEQYF; CDR3nt: TGTGCCAGCAGCTTACTGGCAGGGCAGGCGAACGAGCAGTACTTC
j_gene: TRBJ2-7; v_gene: TRBV25-1; d_gene: .; abundance: few; CDR3aa: CASSARRDTSYEQYF; CDR3nt: TGTGCCAGCAGCGCGCGTCGGGACACTTCGTACGAGCAGTACTTC
j_gene: TRBJ2-7; v_gene: TRBV4-1; d_gene: TRBD2; abundance: many; CDR3aa: CASSQDRTSAYEQYF; CDR3nt: TGCGCCAGCAGCCAAGATCGGACTAGCGCCTACGAGCAGTACTTC
j_gene: TRBJ2-7; v_gene: TRBV7-9; d_gene: .; abundance: few; CDR3aa: CASSLASVAERGYEQYF; CDR3nt: TGTGCCAGCAGCTTAGCTTCGGTAGCGGAAAGGGGCTACGAGCAGTACTTC
j_gene: TRBJ2-7; v_gene: TRBV29-1; d_gene: TRBD2; abundance: many; CDR3aa: CSVEGTSGTSYEQYF; CDR3nt: TGCAGCGTTGAAGGGACTAGCGGGACCTCCTACGAGCAGTACTTC
j_gene: TRBJ2-7; v_gene: TRBV29-1; d_gene: TRBD1; abundance: .; CDR3aa: CSVTGQGGEQYF; CDR3nt: TGCAGCGTCACGGGACAGGGGGGCGAGCAGTACTTC
j_gene: TRBJ2-7; v_gene: TRBV4-1; d_gene: .; abundance: .; CDR3aa: CASSPRELSYEQYF; CDR3nt: TGCGCCAGCAGCCCTCGGGAACTCTCCTACGAGCAGTACTTC
j_gene: TRBJ2-1; v_gene: TRBV18; d_gene: .; abundance: few; CDR3aa: CASSPSPGRNEQFF; CDR3nt: TGTGCCAGCTCACCGAGCCCGGGGAGGAATGAGCAGTTCTTC
j_gene: TRBJ2-3; v_gene: TRBV4-2; d_gene: TRBD2; abundance: few; CDR3aa: CASSQDPSGGTGAWNTQYF; CDR3nt: TGTGCCAGCAGCCAAGACCCTAGCGGGGGGACGGGGGCCTGGAATACGCAGTATTTT
j_gene: TRBJ1-4; v_gene: TRBV29-1; d_gene: .; abundance: few; CDR3aa: CSFSGGEEKLFF; CDR3nt: TGCAGCTTTTCAGGTGGAGAGGAAAAACTGTTTTTT
j_gene: TRBJ2-3; v_gene: TRBV20-1; d_gene: TRBD1; abundance: .; CDR3aa: CSARDSGQGVLYF; CDR3nt: TGCAGTGCTAGAGATAGTGGTCAGGGGGTTCTGTATTTT
j_gene: TRBJ2-7; v_gene: TRBV5-6; d_gene: .; abundance: many; CDR3aa: CASSFPQVSYEQYF; CDR3nt: TGTGCCAGCAGCTTCCCACAGGTCTCCTACGAGCAGTACTTC
j_gene: TRBJ2-5; v_gene: TRBV20-1; d_gene: TRBD2; abundance: few; CDR3aa: CSARDKTTSGRLRETQYF; CDR3nt: TGCAGTGCTAGAGATAAGACGACTAGCGGGAGACTTCGAGAGACCCAGTACTTC
j_gene: TRBJ2-5; v_gene: TRBV12-3/TRBV12-4; d_gene: .; abundance: .; CDR3aa: CASSLRARTQETQYF; CDR3nt: TGTGCCAGCAGTTTAAGGGCCAGGACGCAAGAGACCCAGTACTTC
j_gene: TRBJ2-2; v_gene: TRBV7-2; d_gene: .; abundance: many; CDR3aa: CASSFAGELFF; CDR3nt: TGTGCCAGCAGCTTCGCCGGGGAGCTGTTTTTT
j_gene: TRBJ2-6; v_gene: TRBV28; d_gene: .; abundance: few; CDR3aa: CASSPFTQAGANVLTF; CDR3nt: TGTGCCAGCAGTCCATTTACCCAGGCTGGGGCCAACGTCCTGACTTTC
j_gene: TRBJ2-1; v_gene: TRBV9; d_gene: TRBD2; abundance: few; CDR3aa: CASSSGLAGLGLAQFF; CDR3nt: TGTGCCAGCAGCTCCGGACTAGCGGGGCTGGGTCTGGCGCAGTTCTTC
j_gene: TRBJ2-7; v_gene: TRBV10-3; d_gene: .; abundance: few; CDR3aa: CAISGRQEYEQYF; CDR3nt: TGTGCCATCAGTGGCCGACAGGAGTACGAGCAGTACTTC
j_gene: TRBJ2-3; v_gene: TRBV6-1; d_gene: .; abundance: .; CDR3aa: CASRPFQGITDTQYF; CDR3nt: TGTGCCAGCAGACCTTTCCAAGGGATCACAGATACGCAGTATTTT
j_gene: TRBJ2-7; v_gene: TRBV30; d_gene: .; abundance: .; CDR3aa: CAWSVTWSRKYF; CDR3nt: TGTGCCTGGAGCGTAACCTGGTCAAGAAAGTACTTC
j_gene: TRBJ1-6; v_gene: TRBV20-1; d_gene: .; abundance: few; CDR3aa: CSAKRSKNSPLHF; CDR3nt: TGCAGTGCTAAGAGAAGTAAAAATTCACCCCTCCACTTT
j_gene: TRBJ1-6; v_gene: TRBV7-6; d_gene: .; abundance: few; CDR3aa: CASSLWGPESSYNSPLHF; CDR3nt: TGTGCCAGCAGCTTATGGGGGCCGGAGAGCTCCTATAATTCACCCCTCCACTTT
j_gene: TRBJ1-1; v_gene: TRBV28; d_gene: .; abundance: few; CDR3aa: CANSGDNTEAFF; CDR3nt: TGTGCCAACTCGGGGGATAACACTGAAGCTTTCTTT
j_gene: TRBJ2-5; v_gene: TRBV29-1; d_gene: TRBD2; abundance: .; CDR3aa: CSVGLAGRETQYF; CDR3nt: TGCAGCGTGGGACTAGCGGGCCGGGAGACCCAGTACTTC
j_gene: TRBJ2-6; v_gene: TRBV28; d_gene: .; abundance: .; CDR3aa: CASTHGGANVLTF; CDR3nt: TGTGCCAGCACCCATGGAGGGGCCAACGTCCTGACTTTC
j_gene: TRBJ2-1; v_gene: TRBV29-1; d_gene: .; abundance: many; CDR3aa: CSVKGSNEQFF; CDR3nt: TGCAGCGTTAAGGGTTCAAATGAGCAGTTCTTC
j_gene: TRBJ2-4; v_gene: TRBV5-1; d_gene: TRBD1; abundance: .; CDR3aa: CASSLAQGAMSIQYF; CDR3nt: TGCGCCAGCAGCTTGGCCCAGGGGGCGATGAGCATTCAGTACTTC
j_gene: TRBJ2-4; v_gene: TRBV7-9; d_gene: TRBD1; abundance: few; CDR3aa: CASSLLDRGNIQYF; CDR3nt: TGTGCCAGCAGCTTACTCGACAGGGGAAACATTCAGTACTTC
j_gene: TRBJ2-7; v_gene: TRBV20-1; d_gene: .; abundance: few; CDR3aa: CSARDPRMGSYEQYF; CDR3nt: TGCAGTGCTAGGGATCCGCGGATGGGTTCCTACGAGCAGTACTTC
j_gene: TRBJ1-1; v_gene: TRBV18; d_gene: .; abundance: .; CDR3aa: CASSNSRNLNTEAFF; CDR3nt: TGTGCCAGCTCGAACAGCAGGAACTTGAACACTGAAGCTTTCTTT
j_gene: TRBJ1-5; v_gene: TRBV20-1; d_gene: TRBD1; abundance: few; CDR3aa: CSAPRGTGGNQPQHF; CDR3nt: TGCAGTGCTCCCCGGGGGACAGGAGGCAATCAGCCCCAGCATTTT
j_gene: TRBJ2-1; v_gene: TRBV29-1; d_gene: .; abundance: few; CDR3aa: CSVEEGSNEQFF; CDR3nt: TGCAGCGTTGAAGAGGGTAGCAATGAGCAGTTCTTC
j_gene: TRBJ2-1; v_gene: TRBV11-3; d_gene: TRBD2; abundance: .; CDR3aa: CASSLDGGASSYNEQFF; CDR3nt: TGTGCCAGCAGCTTGGACGGGGGGGCCTCCTCCTACAATGAGCAGTTCTTC
j_gene: TRBJ2-1; v_gene: TRBV6-5; d_gene: TRBD2; abundance: .; CDR3aa: CASSTSGSNEQFF; CDR3nt: TGTGCCAGCAGTACTAGCGGGAGTAATGAGCAGTTCTTC
j_gene: TRBJ2-7; v_gene: TRBV13; d_gene: .; abundance: once; CDR3aa: CASSLGRTPNYEQYF; CDR3nt: TGTGCCAGCAGCTTAGGGAGGACACCTAACTACGAGCAGTACTTC
j_gene: TRBJ1-5; v_gene: TRBV12-3/TRBV12-4; d_gene: .; abundance: few; CDR3aa: CASNSGGQPQHF; CDR3nt: TGTGCCAGCAACTCCGGTGGTCAGCCCCAGCATTTT
j_gene: TRBJ1-2; v_gene: TRBV29-1; d_gene: .; abundance: few; CDR3aa: CSAHRALYGYTF; CDR3nt: TGCAGCGCCCACAGGGCGCTCTATGGCTACACCTTC
j_gene: TRBJ2-7; v_gene: TRBV6-2/TRBV6-3; d_gene: .; abundance: .; CDR3aa: CASSYARNEQYF; CDR3nt: TGTGCCAGCAGTTACGCCCGCAATGAGCAGTACTTC